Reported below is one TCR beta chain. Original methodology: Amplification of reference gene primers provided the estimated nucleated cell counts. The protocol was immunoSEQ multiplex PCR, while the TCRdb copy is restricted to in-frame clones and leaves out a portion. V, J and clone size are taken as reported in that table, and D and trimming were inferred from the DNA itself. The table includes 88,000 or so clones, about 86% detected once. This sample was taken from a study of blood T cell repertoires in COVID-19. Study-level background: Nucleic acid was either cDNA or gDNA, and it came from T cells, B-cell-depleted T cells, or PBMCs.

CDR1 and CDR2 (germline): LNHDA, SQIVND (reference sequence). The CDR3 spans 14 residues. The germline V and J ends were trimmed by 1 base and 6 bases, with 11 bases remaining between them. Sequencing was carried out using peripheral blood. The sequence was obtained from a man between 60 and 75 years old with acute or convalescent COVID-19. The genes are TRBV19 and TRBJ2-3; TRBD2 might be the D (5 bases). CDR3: CASSIAGSTDTQYF. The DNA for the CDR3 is TGTGCCAGTAGTATAGCGGGAAGTACCGATACGCAGTATTTT.